A selection of T cell receptor beta chains follows, all from one sample in a study of T cells in tuberculosis. Repertoires were generated with immunoSEQ multiplex PCR, while TCRdb's copy carries only in-frame clones and drops some. The sample yields 55,000 to 60,000 clones, 88% seen once. Sequencing input: CD1b-GMM tetramer-negative cells sorted from PBMCs. All receptors derive from an adult woman with latent tuberculosis. Each CDR3 is given with its conserved first and last residue. D genes are given only for firm matches. Some rows have no size entry. The others give once, few or many, or a class for an expanded clone.

size: .
length: 13
D: .
J: TRBJ1-2
V: TRBV5-1
CDR3: CASSLITGLGYTF
DNA: TGCGCCAGCAGCTTGATAACAGGTTTAGGCTACACCTTC

size: few
length: 15
D: TRBD2
J: TRBJ2-1
V: TRBV2
CDR3: CASKLAGGHYNEQFF
DNA: TGTGCCAGCAAGTTAGCGGGGGGTCACTACAATGAGCAGTTCTTC

size: .
length: 12
D: .
J: TRBJ2-2
V: TRBV7-3
CDR3: CASNSGTGELFF
DNA: TGTGCCAGCAACTCGGGAACCGGGGAGCTGTTTTTT

size: .
length: 17
D: TRBD2
J: TRBJ2-5
V: TRBV4-1
CDR3: CASSQRLAGGVQETQYF
DNA: TGCGCCAGCAGCCAAAGACTAGCGGGAGGGGTTCAAGAGACCCAGTACTTC

size: .
length: 15
D: .
J: TRBJ2-7
V: TRBV7-8
CDR3: CASSLMGSVSYEQYF
DNA: TGTGCCAGCAGCTTGATGGGTAGCGTGTCCTACGAGCAGTACTTC

size: .
length: 15
D: TRBD2
J: TRBJ2-3
V: TRBV6-4
CDR3: CASSELAGGSDTQYF
DNA: TGTGCCAGCAGTGAACTAGCGGGGGGGTCAGATACGCAGTATTTT

size: .
length: 14
D: .
J: TRBJ1-1
V: TRBV5-1
CDR3: CASSLGQRNTEAFF
DNA: TGCGCCAGCAGCTTGGGACAGCGGAACACTGAAGCTTTCTTT

size: once
length: 12
D: .
J: TRBJ1-1
V: TRBV29-1
CDR3: CSHLDRNTEAFF
DNA: TGCAGTCACTTGGACAGGAACACTGAAGCTTTCTTT

size: .
length: 13
D: .
J: TRBJ2-3
V: TRBV7-3
CDR3: CASSLTRSDTQYF
DNA: TGTGCCAGCAGCTTAACTCGGTCGGATACGCAGTATTTT

size: few
length: 14
D: .
J: TRBJ1-2
V: TRBV6-5
CDR3: CASSYSGGMHGYTF
DNA: TGTGCCAGCAGTTACTCGGGAGGGATGCATGGCTACACCTTC

size: once
length: 12
D: TRBD1
J: TRBJ1-1
V: TRBV29-1
CDR3: CSAEGQGTEAFF
DNA: TGCAGCGCCGAGGGACAGGGCACTGAAGCTTTCTTT

size: once
length: 18
D: TRBD1
J: TRBJ2-6
V: TRBV4-1
CDR3: CVSSPGTGGAAGANVLTF
DNA: TGCGTCAGCAGCCCAGGGACAGGGGGCGCCGCTGGGGCCAACGTCCTGACTTTC

size: .
length: 16
D: TRBD2
J: TRBJ2-1
V: TRBV7-6
CDR3: CASSPIAGGPLNEQFF
DNA: TGTGCCAGCAGCCCTATAGCGGGGGGGCCTTTGAATGAGCAGTTCTTC

size: .
length: 13
D: .
J: TRBJ1-6
V: TRBV30
CDR3: CAWTSGADSPLHF
DNA: TGTGCCTGGACGAGCGGGGCGGATTCCCCCCTCCACTTT

size: .
length: 16
D: TRBD2
J: TRBJ2-7
V: TRBV4-2
CDR3: CASSQVRAGGGFGQYF
DNA: TGTGCCAGCAGCCAAGTTCGGGCGGGGGGAGGTTTTGGGCAGTACTTC

size: .
length: 15
D: TRBD2
J: TRBJ2-5
V: TRBV19
CDR3: CASNPGLADQETQYF
DNA: TGTGCCAGCAACCCGGGACTAGCGGACCAAGAGACCCAGTACTTC

size: .
length: 16
D: .
J: TRBJ1-1
V: TRBV9
CDR3: CASSETSYRASGEAFF
DNA: TGTGCCAGCAGTGAGACCTCCTACAGGGCGTCGGGTGAAGCTTTCTTT

size: .
length: 14
D: TRBD1
J: TRBJ1-1
V: TRBV6-1
CDR3: CASSSQGATAEAFF
DNA: TGTGCCAGCAGTTCACAGGGGGCGACGGCTGAAGCTTTCTTT

size: .
length: 15
D: TRBD1
J: TRBJ1-6
V: TRBV7-9
CDR3: CASSLQGQGNSPLHF
DNA: TGTGCCAGCAGCTTACAGGGACAGGGGAACTCACCCCTCCACTTT

size: .
length: 14
D: TRBD2
J: TRBJ2-7
V: TRBV29-1
CDR3: CSVVGTSGIGEQYF
DNA: TGCAGCGTTGTCGGGACTAGCGGGATTGGCGAGCAGTACTTC

size: .
length: 17
D: .
J: TRBJ2-7
V: TRBV5-4
CDR3: CASSCIPRDSHCYEQYF
DNA: TGTGCCAGCAGCTGTATTCCCCGAGATTCCCACTGCTACGAGCAGTACTTC

size: .
length: 11
D: .
J: TRBJ1-2
V: TRBV28
CDR3: CATRQDLGYTF
DNA: TGTGCCACCCGACAGGATCTAGGCTACACCTTC

size: .
length: 17
D: .
J: TRBJ2-3
V: TRBV4-2
CDR3: CASSPRGAGMSTDTQYF
DNA: TGTGCCAGCAGCCCCCGAGGGGCGGGGATGAGCACAGATACGCAGTATTTT

size: .
length: 14
D: TRBD1
J: TRBJ1-1
V: TRBV25-1
CDR3: CAGSRDRGKTEAFF
DNA: TGTGCCGGCAGCCGGGACAGGGGGAAGACTGAAGCTTTCTTT

size: .
length: 13
D: .
J: TRBJ1-2
V: TRBV6-5
CDR3: CASSNVQGNGYTF
DNA: TGTGCCAGCAGTAACGTACAGGGAAATGGCTACACCTTC

size: .
length: 18
D: TRBD2
J: TRBJ2-3
V: TRBV4-2
CDR3: CASSQGTSGGAKADTQYF
DNA: TGTGCCAGCAGCCAAGGGACTAGCGGGGGGGCTAAAGCAGATACGCAGTATTTT

size: .
length: 15
D: .
J: TRBJ2-7
V: TRBV11-3
CDR3: CASSLDVGSNYEQYF
DNA: TGTGCCAGCAGCTTAGATGTGGGCAGCAACTACGAGCAGTACTTC

size: .
length: 16
D: .
J: TRBJ2-7
V: TRBV7-8
CDR3: CASSPHSGDSSYEQYF
DNA: TGTGCCAGCAGCCCGCATAGCGGCGATAGCTCCTACGAGCAGTACTTC

size: .
length: 15
D: TRBD1
J: TRBJ1-5
V: TRBV30
CDR3: CAWSTGTGGGEPQHF
DNA: TGTGCCTGGAGTACCGGGACAGGGGGCGGTGAGCCCCAGCATTTT

size: once
length: 14
D: .
J: TRBJ2-2
V: TRBV30
CDR3: CAWSVLPNTGELFF
DNA: TGTGCCTGGAGTGTACTTCCTAACACCGGGGAGCTGTTTTTT

size: .
length: 15
D: TRBD1
J: TRBJ2-5
V: TRBV5-1
CDR3: CASSLVGQGPETQYF
DNA: TGCGCCAGCAGCTTGGTGGGACAGGGACCAGAGACCCAGTACTTC

size: .
length: 18
D: .
J: TRBJ2-1
V: TRBV30
CDR3: CACFPGLAFRIPYNEQFF
DNA: TGTGCCTGCTTTCCGGGACTGGCGTTTCGTATACCCTACAATGAGCAGTTCTTC

size: once
length: 13
D: .
J: TRBJ2-1
V: TRBV11-3
CDR3: CASSLGLRNEQFF
DNA: TGTGCCAGCAGCTTGGGACTCAGGAATGAGCAGTTCTTC

size: .
length: 14
D: TRBD1
J: TRBJ1-3
V: TRBV6-1
CDR3: CASIRGQGRNTIYF
DNA: TGTGCCAGCATCAGGGGGCAGGGAAGAAACACCATATATTTT

size: .
length: 18
D: .
J: TRBJ1-1
V: TRBV5-6
CDR3: CASSLNSGTLLMNTEAFF
DNA: TGTGCCAGCAGCTTGAATTCAGGTACCTTATTAATGAACACTGAAGCTTTCTTT

size: .
length: 15
D: TRBD1
J: TRBJ1-2
V: TRBV2
CDR3: CASSVPDREIYGYTF
DNA: TGTGCCAGCAGTGTGCCGGACAGGGAAATCTATGGCTACACCTTC

size: .
length: 15
D: .
J: TRBJ1-6
V: TRBV2
CDR3: CASSEVGGGNSPLHF
DNA: TGTGCCAGCAGTGAGGTTGGGGGGGGGAATTCACCCCTCCACTTT

size: .
length: 13
D: .
J: TRBJ2-7
V: TRBV28
CDR3: CATREGVSYEQYF
DNA: TGTGCCACCAGAGAGGGAGTGAGCTACGAGCAGTACTTC

size: .
length: 13
D: .
J: TRBJ1-5
V: TRBV2
CDR3: CASSDSLNQPQHF
DNA: TGTGCCAGCAGTGACAGTCTCAATCAGCCCCAGCATTTT

size: .
length: 15
D: .
J: TRBJ2-5
V: TRBV4-2
CDR3: CASSQGRQNPETQYF
DNA: TGTGCCAGCAGCCAAGGAAGACAGAACCCAGAGACCCAGTACTTC

size: .
length: 16
D: TRBD1
J: TRBJ1-2
V: TRBV4-1
CDR3: CASSQPTGTGVYGYTF
DNA: TGCGCCAGCAGCCAACCTACCGGGACAGGGGTTTATGGCTACACCTTC

size: .
length: 14
D: .
J: TRBJ1-2
V: TRBV6-4
CDR3: CASSEQGPGSGYTF
DNA: TGTGCCAGCAGTGAACAGGGACCAGGGTCCGGCTACACCTTC

size: .
length: 15
D: .
J: TRBJ2-2
V: TRBV29-1
CDR3: CSVTQGLANTGELFF
DNA: TGCAGCGTTACTCAAGGCCTAGCGAACACCGGGGAGCTGTTTTTT

size: .
length: 17
D: TRBD1
J: TRBJ1-2
V: TRBV9
CDR3: CASSSQNRDRTLGGYTF
DNA: TGTGCCAGCAGCTCACAAAACCGGGACAGGACGTTGGGGGGCTACACCTTC

size: .
length: 16
D: TRBD2
J: TRBJ2-1
V: TRBV19
CDR3: CASSGNSGGALNEQFF
DNA: TGTGCCAGTAGTGGCAATAGCGGGGGGGCCCTCAATGAGCAGTTCTTC

size: few
length: 15
D: TRBD1
J: TRBJ1-5
V: TRBV4-1
CDR3: CASSQEVTGGQPQHF
DNA: TGCGCCAGCAGCCAAGAGGTGACAGGGGGTCAGCCCCAGCATTTT

size: .
length: 16
D: TRBD2
J: TRBJ2-1
V: TRBV5-1
CDR3: CASSFTSGRGLSEQFF
DNA: TGCGCCAGCAGCTTCACTAGCGGCCGAGGATTAAGTGAGCAGTTCTTC

size: once
length: 15
D: TRBD1
J: TRBJ1-3
V: TRBV4-1
CDR3: CASSKTGVPGNTIYF
DNA: TGCGCCAGCAGTAAGACAGGGGTCCCTGGAAACACCATATATTTT

size: .
length: 13
D: .
J: TRBJ2-7
V: TRBV7-9
CDR3: CASSTGTFYEQYF
DNA: TGTGCCAGCAGCACCGGGACATTTTACGAGCAGTACTTC

size: .
length: 14
D: .
J: TRBJ1-1
V: TRBV6-1
CDR3: CASSHREANTEAFF
DNA: TGTGCCAGCAGTCACAGGGAAGCGAACACTGAAGCTTTCTTT

size: .
length: 13
D: .
J: TRBJ2-5
V: TRBV11-2
CDR3: CASSSSSTETQYF
DNA: TGTGCCAGCAGCTCGAGCTCCACAGAGACCCAGTACTTC

size: .
length: 15
D: TRBD2
J: TRBJ2-7
V: TRBV7-2
CDR3: CASSFPGGEAYEQYF
DNA: TGTGCCAGCAGCTTTCCCGGGGGGGAGGCTTACGAGCAGTACTTC

size: .
length: 12
D: .
J: TRBJ1-1
V: TRBV19
CDR3: CASRSRTTEAFF
DNA: TGTGCCAGTAGGAGTCGAACCACTGAAGCTTTCTTT

size: .
length: 19
D: .
J: TRBJ2-3
V: TRBV9
CDR3: CASSVGDATGGTSTDTQYF
DNA: TGTGCCAGCAGCGTTGGCGACGCGACAGGAGGAACTAGCACAGATACGCAGTATTTT

size: .
length: 13
D: .
J: TRBJ2-7
V: TRBV7-9
CDR3: CASSPEPTYEQYF
DNA: TGTGCCAGCAGCCCTGAGCCCACCTACGAGCAGTACTTC

size: .
length: 16
D: TRBD1
J: TRBJ1-2
V: TRBV5-4
CDR3: CASRIQGTTLYYGYTF
DNA: TGTGCCAGCAGAATACAGGGGACCACTCTCTACTATGGCTACACCTTC

size: once
length: 15
D: .
J: TRBJ1-1
V: TRBV7-8
CDR3: CASSLDTAANTEAFF
DNA: TGTGCCAGCAGCTTGGACACTGCCGCGAACACTGAAGCTTTCTTT